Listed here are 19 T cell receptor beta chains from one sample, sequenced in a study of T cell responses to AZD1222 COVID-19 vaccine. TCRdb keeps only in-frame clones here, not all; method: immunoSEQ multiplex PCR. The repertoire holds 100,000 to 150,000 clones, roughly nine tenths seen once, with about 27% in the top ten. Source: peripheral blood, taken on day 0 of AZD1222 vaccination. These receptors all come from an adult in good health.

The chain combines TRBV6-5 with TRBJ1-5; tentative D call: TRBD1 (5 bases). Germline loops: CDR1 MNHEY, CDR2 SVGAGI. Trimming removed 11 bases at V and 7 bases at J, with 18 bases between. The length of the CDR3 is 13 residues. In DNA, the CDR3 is TGTGCCGGAGGCGATGGGCGGGGGCAGCCCCAGCATTTT. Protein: CAGGDGRGQPQHF.

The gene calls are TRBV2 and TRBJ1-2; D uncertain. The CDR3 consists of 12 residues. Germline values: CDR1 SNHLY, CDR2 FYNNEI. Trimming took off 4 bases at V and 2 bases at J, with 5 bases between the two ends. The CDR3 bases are TGTGCCAGCAGTGTACAAAACTATGGCTACACCTTC. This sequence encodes CASSVQNYGYTF.

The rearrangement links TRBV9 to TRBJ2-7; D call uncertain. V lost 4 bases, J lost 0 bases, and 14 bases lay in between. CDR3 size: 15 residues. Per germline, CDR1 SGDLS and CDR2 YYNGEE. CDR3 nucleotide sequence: TGTGCCAGCAGCCAGACGGGCCATAGCTCCTACGAGCAGTACTTC. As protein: CASSQTGHSSYEQYF.

The CDR3 here is CASSYNSLPYEQYF. The DNA of the CDR3 is TGTGCCAGCAGTTATAACAGCCTTCCTTACGAGCAGTACTTC. V gene TRBV6-2 or TRBV6-3 combines with J gene TRBJ2-7; no clear D gene. Germline V CDR1 and CDR2: MNHEY, SVGEGT. This CDR3 contains 14 residues. The ends were cut back, 3 bases at V and 4 bases at J, with 13 bases in the middle.

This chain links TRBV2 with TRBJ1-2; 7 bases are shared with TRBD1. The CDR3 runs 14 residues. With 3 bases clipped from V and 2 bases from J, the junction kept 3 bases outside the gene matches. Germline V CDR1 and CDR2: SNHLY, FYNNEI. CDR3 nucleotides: TGTGCCAGCAGTGAGACAGGGAGCAACTATGGCTACACCTTC. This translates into CASSETGSNYGYTF.

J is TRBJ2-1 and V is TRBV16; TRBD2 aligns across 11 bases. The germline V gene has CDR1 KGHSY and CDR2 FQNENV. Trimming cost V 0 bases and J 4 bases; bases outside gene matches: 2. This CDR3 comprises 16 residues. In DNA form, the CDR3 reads TGTGCCAGCAGCCAATCGGGACTAGCGGTTTACAATGAGCAGTTCTTC. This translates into CASSQSGLAVYNEQFF.

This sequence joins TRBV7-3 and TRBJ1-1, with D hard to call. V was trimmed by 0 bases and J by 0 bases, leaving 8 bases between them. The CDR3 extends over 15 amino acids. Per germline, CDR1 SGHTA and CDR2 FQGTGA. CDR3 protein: CASSLTPSVNTEAFF. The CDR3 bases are TGTGCCAGCAGCTTAACCCCGTCGGTGAACACTGAAGCTTTCTTT.

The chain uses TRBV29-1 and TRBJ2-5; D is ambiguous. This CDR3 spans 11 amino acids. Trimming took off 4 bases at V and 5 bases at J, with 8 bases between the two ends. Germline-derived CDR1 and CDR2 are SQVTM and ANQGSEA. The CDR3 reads CSVGTQETQYF. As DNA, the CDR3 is TGCAGCGTTGGGACCCAGGAGACCCAGTACTTC.

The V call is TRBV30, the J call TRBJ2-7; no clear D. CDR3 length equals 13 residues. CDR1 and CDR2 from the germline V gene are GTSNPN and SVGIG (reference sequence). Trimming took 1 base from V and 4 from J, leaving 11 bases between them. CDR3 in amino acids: CAWSDGLWYEQYF. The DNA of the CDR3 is TGTGCCTGGAGTGACGGGCTGTGGTACGAGCAGTACTTC.

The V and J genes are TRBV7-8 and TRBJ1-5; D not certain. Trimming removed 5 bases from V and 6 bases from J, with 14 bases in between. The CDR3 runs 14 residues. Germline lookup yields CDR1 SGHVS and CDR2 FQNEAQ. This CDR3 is CASSPVIDGQPQHF. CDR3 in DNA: TGTGCCAGCAGCCCCGTTATAGATGGTCAGCCCCAGCATTTT.

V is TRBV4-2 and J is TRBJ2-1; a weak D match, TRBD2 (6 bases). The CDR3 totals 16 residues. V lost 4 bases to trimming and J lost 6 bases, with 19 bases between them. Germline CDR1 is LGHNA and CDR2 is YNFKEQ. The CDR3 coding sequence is TGTGCCAGCAGCCTCCACCCGACGGGAGTGGGCAATGAGCAGTTCTTC. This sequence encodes CASSLHPTGVGNEQFF.

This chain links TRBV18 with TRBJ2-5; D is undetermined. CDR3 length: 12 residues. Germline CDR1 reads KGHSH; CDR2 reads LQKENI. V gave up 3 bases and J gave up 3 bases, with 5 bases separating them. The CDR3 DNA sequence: TGTGCCAGCTCACCTGTCGAAGAGACCCAGTACTTC. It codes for CASSPVEETQYF.

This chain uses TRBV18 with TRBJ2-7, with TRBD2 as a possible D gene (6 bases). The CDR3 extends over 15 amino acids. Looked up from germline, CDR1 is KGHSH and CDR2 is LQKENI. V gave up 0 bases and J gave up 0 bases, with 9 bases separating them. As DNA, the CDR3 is TGTGCCAGCTCACCACCGGCGGGGAGCTCCTACGAGCAGTACTTC. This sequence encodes CASSPPAGSSYEQYF.

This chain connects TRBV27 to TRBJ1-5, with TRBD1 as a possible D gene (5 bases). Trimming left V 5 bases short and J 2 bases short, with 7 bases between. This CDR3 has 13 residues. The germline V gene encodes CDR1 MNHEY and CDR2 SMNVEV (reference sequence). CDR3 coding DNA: TGTGCCAGCAGTCCCAGGGGCAATCAGCCCCAGCATTTT. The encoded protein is CASSPRGNQPQHF.

CDR3 sequence: CASSLPDRGYSAPDYGYTF. The CDR3 DNA is TGTGCCAGCAGCTTGCCGGACAGGGGGTACTCGGCCCCTGACTATGGCTACACCTTC. The chain employs TRBV5-6 and TRBJ1-2, with 10 bases lining up with TRBD1. Germline V lookup: CDR1 SGHDT, CDR2 YYEEEE. CDR3 length: 19 residues. The junction had 15 bases not matched to a gene; V was cut back by 1 base and J by 3 bases.

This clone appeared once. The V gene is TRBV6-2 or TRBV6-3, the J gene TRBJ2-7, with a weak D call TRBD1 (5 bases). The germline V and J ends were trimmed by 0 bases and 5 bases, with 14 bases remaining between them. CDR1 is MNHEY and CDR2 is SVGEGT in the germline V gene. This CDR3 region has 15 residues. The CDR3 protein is CASSYSVQGTDEQYF. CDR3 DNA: TGTGCCAGCAGTTACTCGGTTCAGGGAACGGACGAGCAGTACTTC.

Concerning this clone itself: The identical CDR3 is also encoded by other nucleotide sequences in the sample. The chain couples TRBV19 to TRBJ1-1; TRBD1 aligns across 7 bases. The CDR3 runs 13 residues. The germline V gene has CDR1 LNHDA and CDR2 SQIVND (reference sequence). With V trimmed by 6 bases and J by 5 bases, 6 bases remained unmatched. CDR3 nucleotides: TGTGCCAGTAGCATCCAGGGGGGGACTGAAGCTTTCTTT. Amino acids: CASSIQGGTEAFF.

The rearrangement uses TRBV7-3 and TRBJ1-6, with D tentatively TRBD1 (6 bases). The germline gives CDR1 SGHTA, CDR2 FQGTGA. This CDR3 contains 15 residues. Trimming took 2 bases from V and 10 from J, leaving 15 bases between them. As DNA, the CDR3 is TGTGCCAGCAGCTTAGTTTCGGGGGGCGGGTCACCCCTCCACTTT. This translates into CASSLVSGGGSPLHF.

CDR3 amino acids: CASSSTPAGGAEQYF. The CDR3 nucleotides are TGTGCCAGCAGTTCGACACCCGCAGGGGGCGCCGAGCAGTACTTC. The genes are TRBV27 and TRBJ2-7, with 8 bases fitting TRBD1. V trimming: 4 bases; J trimming: 6 bases; junction bases outside the gene matches: 11. Per germline, CDR1 MNHEY and CDR2 SMNVEV (reference sequence). CDR3 length equals 15 residues.